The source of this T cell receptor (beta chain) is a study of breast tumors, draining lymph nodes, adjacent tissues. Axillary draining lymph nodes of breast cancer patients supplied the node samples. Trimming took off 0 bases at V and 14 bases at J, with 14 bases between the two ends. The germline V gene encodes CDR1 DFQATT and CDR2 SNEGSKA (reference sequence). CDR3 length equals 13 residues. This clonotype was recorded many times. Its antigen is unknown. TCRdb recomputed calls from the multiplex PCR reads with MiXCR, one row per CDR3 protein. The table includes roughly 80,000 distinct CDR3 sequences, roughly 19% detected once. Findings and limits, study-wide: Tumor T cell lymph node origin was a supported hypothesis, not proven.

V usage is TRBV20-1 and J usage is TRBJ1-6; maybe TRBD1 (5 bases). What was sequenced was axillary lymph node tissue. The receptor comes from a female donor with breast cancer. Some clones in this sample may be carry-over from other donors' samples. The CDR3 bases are TGCAGTGCTAGAGATAGGGGACCGGGGACCCTCCACTTT. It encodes CSARDRGPGTLHF.